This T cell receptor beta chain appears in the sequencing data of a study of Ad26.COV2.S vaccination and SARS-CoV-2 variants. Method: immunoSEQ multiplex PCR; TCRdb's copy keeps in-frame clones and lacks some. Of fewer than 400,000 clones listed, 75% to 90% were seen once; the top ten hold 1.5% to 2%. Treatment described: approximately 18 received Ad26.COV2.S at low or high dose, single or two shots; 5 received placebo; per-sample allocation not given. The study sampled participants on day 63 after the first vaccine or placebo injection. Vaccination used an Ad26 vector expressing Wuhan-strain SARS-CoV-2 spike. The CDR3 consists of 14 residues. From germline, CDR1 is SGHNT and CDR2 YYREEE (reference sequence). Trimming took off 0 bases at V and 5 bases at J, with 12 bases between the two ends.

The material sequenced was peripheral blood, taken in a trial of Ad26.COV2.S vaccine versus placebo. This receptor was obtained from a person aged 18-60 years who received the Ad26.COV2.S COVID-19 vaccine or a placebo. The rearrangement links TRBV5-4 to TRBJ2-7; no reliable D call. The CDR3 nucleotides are TGTGCCAGCAGCTTGGCCTCCATGCTGGACGAGCAGTACTTC. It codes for CASSLASMLDEQYF.